The rows below give T cell receptor beta chains drawn from one sample of a study of CD8 T cells in Susac syndrome. TCRdb redid the calling of the immunoSEQ multiplex PCR reads with MiXCR, one entry per CDR3 protein. The sample has 150,000 or so distinct CDR3 sequences; around 95% are singletons. Material: CD4+ T cells from PBMCs. These receptors were obtained from a human donor in good health. CDR3s include the opening cysteine and the closing phenylalanine or tryptophan. The D gene is left open where the match is weak. A clone size is listed for some rows: how often the clone was seen (once, few, many), or a class if it is expanded.

V gene,J gene,clone size,D gene,CDR3 DNA,CDR3 protein
TRBV2,TRBJ2-7,.,.,TGTGCCAGCAGTGCTAGAGGGGACGAGCAGTACTTC,CASSARGDEQYF
TRBV7-9,TRBJ2-7,.,.,TGTGCCAGCAGCAGTCAGGGCCTCTCCTACGAGCAGTACTTC,CASSSQGLSYEQYF
TRBV14,TRBJ2-3,.,TRBD2,TGTGCCAGCAGCCAAGATCGACTAGCGGGGGTTAGAGATACGCAGTATTTT,CASSQDRLAGVRDTQYF
TRBV14,TRBJ2-2,.,.,TGTGCCAGCAGTTCGACAGGGAGGGCAGTAACCGGGGAGCTGTTTTTT,CASSSTGRAVTGELFF
TRBV30,TRBJ2-5,.,.,TGTGCCTGGGCAGGAGGACAAGAGACCCAGTACTTC,CAWAGGQETQYF
TRBV12-3/TRBV12-4,TRBJ2-3,.,.,TGTGCCAGCAGTTCTAAGCCTCCGGATACGCAGTATTTT,CASSSKPPDTQYF
TRBV20-1,TRBJ2-3,.,TRBD2,TGCAGTGCCCACTCTAGCGGGGGGTTAAATACGCAGTATTTT,CSAHSSGGLNTQYF
TRBV20-1,TRBJ2-5,.,.,TGCAGTGCTAGAGAGGGGATAGCCACAGGCGGGGAGACCCAGTACTTC,CSAREGIATGGETQYF
TRBV20-1,TRBJ1-2,.,.,TGCAGTGCTAGTGAATCCATGGGCTATGGCTACACCTTC,CSASESMGYGYTF
TRBV30,TRBJ2-2,.,TRBD1,TGTGCCTGGAGGGGGACAGGGAACACCGGGGAGCTGTTTTTT,CAWRGTGNTGELFF
TRBV27,TRBJ2-3,.,.,TGTGCCAGCAGGGTTTTCTCCTCAGATACGCAGTATTTT,CASRVFSSDTQYF
TRBV6-5,TRBJ2-7,few,.,TGTGCCAGCAGGTTCCGGGGAGAGGTGGTGCAGTACTTC,CASRFRGEVVQYF
TRBV2,TRBJ1-2,.,.,TGTGCCAGCAGTGAGGGAGGGGCTATCTATGGCTACACCTTC,CASSEGGAIYGYTF
TRBV28,TRBJ1-5,.,.,TGTGCCAGCAGTCAGGGATTCCAGCCCCAGCATTTT,CASSQGFQPQHF
TRBV20-1,TRBJ2-3,few,.,TGCAGTGCTAGGAGGGATACGCAGTATTTT,CSARRDTQYF
TRBV15,TRBJ1-1,.,.,TGTGCCACCAGCGAACACGCGGACGGACCGAGGGCTTTCTTT,CATSEHADGPRAFF
TRBV27,TRBJ2-1,.,.,TGTGCCAGCAGTTTAGGTGGGGGGAATGAGCAGTTCTTC,CASSLGGGNEQFF
TRBV12-3/TRBV12-4,TRBJ1-3,.,.,TGTGCCAGCAGTTTCCCAGGGGTGGGAAACACCATATATTTT,CASSFPGVGNTIYF
TRBV2,TRBJ1-1,.,TRBD1,TGTGCCAGCAGTCGGGACAGGGCCACTGAAGCTTTCTTT,CASSRDRATEAFF
TRBV25-1,TRBJ2-3,.,TRBD1,TGTGCCAGCAGTGAATCGACAGGGGCCCCAGATACGCAGTATTTT,CASSESTGAPDTQYF
TRBV15,TRBJ2-5,.,.,TGTGCCACCAGCAGAGGATCTACTTTAGAGACCCAGTACTTC,CATSRGSTLETQYF
TRBV29-1,TRBJ1-2,.,.,TGCAGCGCAAACCAGGGGCCCAACTATGGCTACACCTTC,CSANQGPNYGYTF
TRBV25-1,TRBJ1-2,.,TRBD1,TGTGCCAGCAGTGAGGACAGGGTTGGTTACACCTTC,CASSEDRVGYTF
TRBV29-1,TRBJ2-3,.,.,TGCAGCGTTGATACGGTCCAGGGGACAGATACGCAGTATTTT,CSVDTVQGTDTQYF
TRBV29-1,TRBJ1-2,.,.,TGCAGCGTTGGGCCGAGGGCCGCCTATGGCTACACCTTC,CSVGPRAAYGYTF
TRBV19,TRBJ2-2,.,TRBD2,TGTGCCAGTAACCGAGGGAGGGACACCGGGGAGCTGTTTTTT,CASNRGRDTGELFF
TRBV25-1,TRBJ1-2,.,.,TGTGCCAGCAGTGAACTAAACTATGGCTACACCTTC,CASSELNYGYTF
TRBV6-2/TRBV6-3,TRBJ1-1,few,.,TGTGCCAGCAGTTCTCAGGGGAACACTGAAGCTTTCTTT,CASSSQGNTEAFF
TRBV20-1,TRBJ2-7,.,.,TGCAGTGCTAAACCCCCAGACGTAACCTACGAGCAGTACTTC,CSAKPPDVTYEQYF